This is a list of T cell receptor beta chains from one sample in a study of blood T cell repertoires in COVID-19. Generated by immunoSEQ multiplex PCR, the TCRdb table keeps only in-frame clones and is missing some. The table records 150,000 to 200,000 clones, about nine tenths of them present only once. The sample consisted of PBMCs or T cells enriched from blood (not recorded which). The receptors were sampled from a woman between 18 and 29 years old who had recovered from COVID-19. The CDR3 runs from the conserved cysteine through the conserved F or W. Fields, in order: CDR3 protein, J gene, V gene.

CDR3: CSVGETATNEKLFF; J: TRBJ1-4; V: TRBV29-1
CDR3: CSASLPSGSYEQYF; J: TRBJ2-7; V: TRBV20-1
CDR3: CASSPGAGQGAHGYTF; J: TRBJ1-2; V: TRBV18
CDR3: CASSAGTGRTEAFF; J: TRBJ1-1; V: TRBV7-9
CDR3: CASSVGLVHEQYF; J: TRBJ2-7; V: TRBV9
CDR3: CASSGGSGGELFF; J: TRBJ2-2; V: TRBV2
CDR3: CASLTGLTGDTQYF; J: TRBJ2-3; V: TRBV28
CDR3: CASRGTGTSSYNEQFF; J: TRBJ2-1; V: TRBV27
CDR3: CASSLLGGLGYEQYF; J: TRBJ2-7; V: TRBV28
CDR3: CASSFTYTGELFF; J: TRBJ2-2; V: TRBV5-1
CDR3: CASSFIRAAGPYNEQFF; J: TRBJ2-1; V: TRBV27
CDR3: CASSPSTGNNEKLFF; J: TRBJ1-4; V: TRBV18
CDR3: CASSQVPTSGETQYF; J: TRBJ2-5; V: TRBV4-1
CDR3: CVTRKPGTYGYTF; J: TRBJ1-2; V: TRBV30
CDR3: CASSPVTVVNQPQHF; J: TRBJ1-5; V: TRBV2
CDR3: CASSLLTGNTEAFF; J: TRBJ1-1; V: TRBV27
CDR3: CASSAPNSNTEAFF; J: TRBJ1-1; V: TRBV9
CDR3: CASSSRRGPSYNEQFF; J: TRBJ2-1; V: TRBV7-2
CDR3: CSVGTGITEAFF; J: TRBJ1-1; V: TRBV29-1
CDR3: CASSSFRRTGQGAANGYTF; J: TRBJ1-2; V: TRBV11-2
CDR3: CSVEVPVGESAYEQYF; J: TRBJ2-7; V: TRBV29-1
CDR3: CASSQVSGLTYEQYF; J: TRBJ2-7; V: TRBV4-1
CDR3: CASSPRDRPYQETQYF; J: TRBJ2-5; V: TRBV7-8
CDR3: CSASDWTENTEAFF; J: TRBJ1-1; V: TRBV20-1